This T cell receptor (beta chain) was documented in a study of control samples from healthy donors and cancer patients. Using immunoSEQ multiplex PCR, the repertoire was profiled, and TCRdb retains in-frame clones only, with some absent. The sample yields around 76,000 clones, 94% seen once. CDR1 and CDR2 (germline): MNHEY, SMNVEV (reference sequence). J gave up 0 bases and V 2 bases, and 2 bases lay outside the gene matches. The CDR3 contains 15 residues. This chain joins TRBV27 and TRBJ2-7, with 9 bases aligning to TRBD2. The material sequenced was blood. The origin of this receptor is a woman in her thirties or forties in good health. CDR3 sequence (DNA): TGTGCCAGCAGTTTAGGGCGGGGGGGCTCCTACGAGCAGTACTTC. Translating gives CASSLGRGGSYEQYF.